The present entry profiles one T cell receptor beta chain with its context. It is likely a read error, because the conserved phenylalanine at the end of the CDR3 is missing. It is unclear where the CDR3 begins or ends on the DNA, so no DNA is shown, and the CDR3 is as TCRdb lists it. Localized lung adenocarcinoma, a non-small cell lung cancer, affected the donors. The data were taken from a study of CD4 and CD8 cells across lung adenocarcinoma regions. TCRdb reanalysed the PCR reads using MiXCR and keeps one entry per CDR3 protein. The table records 8,200 or so distinct CDR3 sequences, nearly 55% of them present only once. The source material was CD8+ T cells from the center of a lung tumor. The clonotype comes from a female donor with lung adenocarcinoma. The CD4 and CD8 labels of this study may be unreliable.

This chain's CDR3 is CATTPGPASVASLPR. The genes are TRBV15 and TRBJ2-5; the listed D gene, TRBD2, was not tested against the DNA. The CDR3 spans 15 residues, counting both ends. Germline CDR1 reads LNHNV; CDR2 reads YYDKDF (reference sequence).